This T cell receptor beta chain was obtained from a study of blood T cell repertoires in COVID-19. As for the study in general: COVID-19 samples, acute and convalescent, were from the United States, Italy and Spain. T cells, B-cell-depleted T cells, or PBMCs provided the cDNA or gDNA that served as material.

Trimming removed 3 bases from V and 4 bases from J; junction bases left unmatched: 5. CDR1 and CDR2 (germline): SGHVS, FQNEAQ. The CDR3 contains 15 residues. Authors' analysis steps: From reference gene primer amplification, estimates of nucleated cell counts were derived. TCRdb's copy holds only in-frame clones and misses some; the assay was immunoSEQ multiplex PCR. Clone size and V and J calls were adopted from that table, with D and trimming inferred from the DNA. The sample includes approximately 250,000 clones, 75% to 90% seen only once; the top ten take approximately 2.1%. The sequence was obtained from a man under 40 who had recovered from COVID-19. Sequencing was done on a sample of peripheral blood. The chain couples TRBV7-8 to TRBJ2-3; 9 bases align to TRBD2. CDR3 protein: CASSFGGGAADTQYF. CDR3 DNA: TGTGCCAGCAGCTTCGGCGGGGGGGCCGCAGATACGCAGTATTTT.